Listed here are 19 T cell receptor beta chains from one sample, sequenced in a study of Graves' ophthalmopathy and Graves' hyperthyroidism. Amplification of the TCR beta CDR3 regions used RNA transcripts (as template). Second-round multiplex PCR followed a first-round RT-PCR using HTBI primers. TCRdb redid the calling of the multiplex PCR reads with MiXCR, one entry per CDR3 protein. The table includes 360,000 or so distinct CDR3 sequences, about 16% detected once. The sequencing sample was made of peripheral blood. The receptor source for this set is a young woman with Graves' ophthalmopathy.

This clonotype occurred many times. The chain links TRBV2 to TRBJ2-5; no reliable D call. The CDR3 has 13 residues. V lost 5 bases and J 4 bases, leaving 11 bases between the germline ends. Germline V gene sequence: CDR1 SNHLY, CDR2 FYNNEI. CDR3 residues: CASSRRVLETQYF. As DNA, the CDR3 is TGTGCCAGCAGTCGCCGGGTTCTAGAGACCCAGTACTTC.

At least ten counts were recorded for this clonotype. The chain joins TRBV6-2 or TRBV6-3 to TRBJ1-5; perhaps TRBD1 as D (6 bases). CDR1 is MNHEY, CDR2 SVGEGT, per germline. V was pared by 5 bases and J by 7 bases, with 15 bases between. The CDR3 is 14 amino acids. The CDR3 bases are TGTGCCAGCAGTCCCACCCCCGGGGGCCAGCCCCAGCATTTT. It is translated as CASSPTPGGQPQHF.

The chain uses TRBV20-1 and TRBJ1-2, with 10 bases matching TRBD1. The CDR3 is 14 amino acids. Germline CDR1 reads DFQATT; CDR2 reads SNEGSKA (reference sequence). Trimming removed 6 bases from V and 7 bases from J; junction bases left unmatched: 11. The CDR3 nucleotides are TGCAGTGCGCCGTCCGGGACAGGGGTCTTTGGCTACACCTTC. It translates to CSAPSGTGVFGYTF.

This clonotype has ten or more counts. J is TRBJ2-2 and V is TRBV19; D unclear. Germline CDR1 reads LNHDA; CDR2 reads SQIVND (reference sequence). The V end was cut by 5 bases, the J end by 3 bases, with 7 bases between. This CDR3 comprises 13 residues. This CDR3 reads CASSFKDTGELFF. The CDR3 DNA reads as TGTGCCAGTAGTTTCAAGGACACCGGGGAGCTGTTTTTT.

This clonotype was counted ten times or more. This rearrangement joins TRBV20-1 to TRBJ2-7; D may match TRBD1 or TRBD2 (5 bases each). The germline V and J ends were trimmed by 8 bases and 2 bases, with 13 bases remaining between them. The CDR3 runs to 12 residues. Germline V lookup: CDR1 DFQATT, CDR2 SNEGSKA (reference sequence). The CDR3 reads CSTTVGPYEQYF. CDR3 DNA sequence: TGCAGTACGACAGTGGGACCCTACGAGCAGTACTTC.

This clonotype came up many times. The V gene is TRBV6-5, the J gene TRBJ1-1; 12 nucleotides match TRBD1. CDR1 and CDR2 from the germline V gene are MNHEY and SVGAGI. After removal of 6 bases from V and 11 bases from J, the junction contained 13 bases not matched to a gene. The CDR3 is made up of 15 amino acids. The CDR3 DNA reads TGTGCCAGCAGCCACACCGGGACAGGGGGCGCAGGTGCTTTCTTT. As protein: CASSHTGTGGAGAFF.

There are many counts of this clonotype. This chain links TRBV6-2 or TRBV6-3 with TRBJ1-5, with D maybe TRBD1 (6 bases). Germline-derived CDR1 and CDR2 are MNHEY and SVGEGT. V lost 6 bases to trimming and J lost 0 bases, with 9 bases between them. The CDR3 has 14 residues. This chain's CDR3 is CASRGGNSNQPQHF. As DNA, the CDR3 is TGTGCCAGCAGAGGGGGGAATAGCAATCAGCCCCAGCATTTT.

This clonotype appeared many times. The CDR3 loop reads CASGSGMIYEQYF. In nucleotides, the CDR3 is TGTGCCAGCGGCTCGGGGATGATTTACGAGCAGTACTTC. The gene calls are TRBV27 and TRBJ2-7; D possibly corresponds to TRBD2 (5 bases). The V gene's germline CDR1 is MNHEY and CDR2 SMNVEV (reference sequence). The V end lost 8 bases, the J end lost 4 bases, and 15 bases lay between the germline ends. This CDR3 region has 13 residues.

This clonotype has a count of ten or more. V is TRBV14 and J is TRBJ2-7, with TRBD2 matching over 12 bases. Unmatched junction bases numbered 8, after V lost 4 bases and J lost 7 bases. Germline CDR1 and CDR2: SGHDN and FVKESK. The CDR3 spans 15 residues. This CDR3 is CASSRRLAGEGEQYF. The DNA of the CDR3 is TGTGCCAGCAGCCGACGACTAGCGGGAGAGGGAGAGCAGTACTTC.

At least ten counts were recorded for this clonotype. This chain joins TRBV12-3 or TRBV12-4 and TRBJ1-1, with 8 nucleotides matching TRBD1. J was trimmed by 2 bases and V by 5 bases; bases with no gene match: 7. The CDR3 has 15 amino acids. The DNA for the CDR3 is TGTGCCAGCAGTACGACAGGGGCGGGAAACACTGAAGCTTTCTTT. Translation: CASSTTGAGNTEAFF.

There are many counts of this clonotype. The chain uses TRBV12-3 or TRBV12-4 and TRBJ2-4; 8 bases are a match to TRBD2. The ends lost 5 bases at V and 0 bases at J; junction bases unmatched: 6. The CDR3 extends over 16 amino acids. CDR3 in DNA: TGTGCCAGCAGTCTACTAGCGGTGCTAGCCAAAAACATTCAGTACTTC. This sequence encodes CASSLLAVLAKNIQYF.

The chain combines TRBV28 with TRBJ1-2; maybe TRBD1 (6 bases). In germline, CDR1 is MDHEN, CDR2 SYDVKM. The CDR3 spans 14 residues. V was shortened by 6 bases and J by 6 bases, with 17 bases between the two germline ends. CDR3 sequence: CASSESGGADGYTF. CDR3 sequence (DNA): TGTGCCAGCAGCGAGAGTGGGGGCGCGGATGGCTACACCTTC.

This clonotype showed up many times. J is TRBJ2-1 and V is TRBV7-2; TRBD2 matches at 9 bases. Germline CDR1 reads SGHTA; CDR2 reads FQGNSA. The CDR3 contains 15 residues. Losses at the gene ends were 3 bases for V and 4 bases for J; bases not matched to a gene: 4. The CDR3 DNA is TGTGCCAGCAGCTTTGGACTAGCGATATACAATGAGCAGTTCTTC. Translating it yields CASSFGLAIYNEQFF.

The table lists this clonotype with many counts. The chain recombines TRBV2 with TRBJ2-7; no clear D. Germline values: CDR1 SNHLY, CDR2 FYNNEI. V was clipped by 8 bases and J by 1 base, with 9 bases between them. The CDR3 contains 12 residues. CDR3 loop: CASGRVSYEQYF. CDR3 coding DNA: TGTGCCAGCGGCCGGGTGTCCTACGAGCAGTACTTC.

This clonotype was seen ten or more times. The chain couples TRBV27 to TRBJ2-2; no definite D call. This CDR3 spans 13 amino acids. The germline V gene has CDR1 MNHEY and CDR2 SMNVEV (reference sequence). V lost 3 bases and J lost 1, with 3 bases in between. The CDR3: CASSLKNTGELFF. For the CDR3, the DNA is TGTGCCAGCAGTTTGAAGAACACCGGGGAGCTGTTTTTT.

The rearrangement joins TRBV30 to TRBJ1-3; the D is unclear. V was trimmed by 2 bases and J by 4 bases, leaving 15 bases between them. Germline V CDR1 and CDR2: GTSNPN, SVGIG (reference sequence). The CDR3 length is 15 residues. The CDR3 bases are TGTGCCTGGAGTCCCCGTCGGACCCTCGGAAACACCATATATTTT. This sequence encodes CAWSPRRTLGNTIYF.

The chain has TRBV6-2 or TRBV6-3 and TRBJ1-2; 9 nucleotides align to TRBD1. The CDR3 runs to 12 residues. Germline CDR1 reads MNHEY; CDR2 reads SVGEGT. Unmatched junction bases numbered 4, after V lost 5 bases and J lost 9 bases. CDR3 nucleotides: TGTGCCAGCAGTGACAGGGGGAGTAGCTACACCTTC. It codes for CASSDRGSSYTF.

Many counts were recorded for this clonotype. The chain employs TRBV7-2 and TRBJ2-7; D ambiguous. CDR3 length: 14 amino acids. CDR1 is SGHTA and CDR2 is FQGNSA in the germline V gene. Trimming took off 1 base at V and 0 bases at J, with 7 bases between the two ends. In nucleotides, the CDR3 is TGTGCCAGCAGCTTAGACGGCTACTCCTACGAGCAGTACTTC. Translating gives CASSLDGYSYEQYF.

This clonotype was recorded many times. The rearrangement links TRBV12-3 or TRBV12-4 to TRBJ2-2; TRBD1 aligns across 7 bases. This CDR3 comprises 14 residues. J lost 2 bases, V lost 8 bases, and 5 bases had no gene match. The CDR3 region has the DNA TGTGCCAGCTCGGGACAGACTAACACCGGGGAGCTGTTTTTT. Amino acids: CASSGQTNTGELFF.